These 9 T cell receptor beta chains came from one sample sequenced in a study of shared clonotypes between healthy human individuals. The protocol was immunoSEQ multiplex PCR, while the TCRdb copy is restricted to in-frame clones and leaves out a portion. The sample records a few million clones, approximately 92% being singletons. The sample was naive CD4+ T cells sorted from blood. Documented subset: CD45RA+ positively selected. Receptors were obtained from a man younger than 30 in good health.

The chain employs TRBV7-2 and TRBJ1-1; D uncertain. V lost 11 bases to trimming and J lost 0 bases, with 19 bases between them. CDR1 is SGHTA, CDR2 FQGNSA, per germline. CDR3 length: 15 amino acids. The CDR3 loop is CALERTPGLNTEAFF. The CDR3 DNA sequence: TGTGCCCTCGAACGGACCCCCGGGTTGAACACTGAAGCTTTCTTT. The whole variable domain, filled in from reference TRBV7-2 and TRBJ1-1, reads GAGVSQSPSNKVTEKGKDVELRCDPISGHTALYWYRQSLGQGLEFLIYFQGNSAPDKSGLPSDRFSAERTGGSVSTLTIQRTQQEDSAVYLCALERTPGLNTEAFFGQGTRLTVV.

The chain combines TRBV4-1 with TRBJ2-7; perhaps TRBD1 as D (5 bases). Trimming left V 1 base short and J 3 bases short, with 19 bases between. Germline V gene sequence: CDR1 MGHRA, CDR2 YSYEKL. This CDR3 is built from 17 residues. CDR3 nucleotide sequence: TGCGCCAGCAGCCAAGTTGTATTTGTCGACAGTCGCTACGAGCAGTACTTC. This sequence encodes CASSQVVFVDSRYEQYF.

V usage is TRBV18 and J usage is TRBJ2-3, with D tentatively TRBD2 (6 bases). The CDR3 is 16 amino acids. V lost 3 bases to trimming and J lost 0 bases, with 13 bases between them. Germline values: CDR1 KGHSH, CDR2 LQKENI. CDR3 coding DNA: TGTGCCAGCTCACCCCCCGCGGGGATGAGCACAGATACGCAGTATTTT. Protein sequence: CASSPPAGMSTDTQYF.

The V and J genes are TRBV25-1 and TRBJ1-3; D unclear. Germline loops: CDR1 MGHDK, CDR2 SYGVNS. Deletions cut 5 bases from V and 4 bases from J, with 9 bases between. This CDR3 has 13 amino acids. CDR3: CASSHNQGNTIYF. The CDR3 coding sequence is TGTGCCAGCAGTCACAATCAGGGAAACACCATATATTTT.

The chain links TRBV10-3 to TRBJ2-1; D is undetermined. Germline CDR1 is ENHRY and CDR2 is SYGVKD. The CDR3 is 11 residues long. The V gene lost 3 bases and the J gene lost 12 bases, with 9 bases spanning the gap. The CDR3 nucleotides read TGTGCCATCAGTGAAGGGCCAGGGCAGTTCTTC. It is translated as CAISEGPGQFF.

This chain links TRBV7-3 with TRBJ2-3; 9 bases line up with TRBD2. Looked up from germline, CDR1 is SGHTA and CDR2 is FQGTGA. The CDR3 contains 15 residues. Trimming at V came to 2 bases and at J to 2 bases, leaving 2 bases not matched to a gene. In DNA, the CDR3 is TGTGCCAGCAGCTTAGAGGGACTAGCCACAGATACGCAGTATTTT. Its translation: CASSLEGLATDTQYF.

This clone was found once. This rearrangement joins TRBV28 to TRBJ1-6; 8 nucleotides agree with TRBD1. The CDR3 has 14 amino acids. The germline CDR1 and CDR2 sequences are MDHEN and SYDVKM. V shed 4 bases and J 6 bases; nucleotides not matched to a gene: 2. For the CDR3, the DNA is TGTGCCAGCAGTTCGACAGGGGCTAATTCACCCCTCCACTTT. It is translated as CASSSTGANSPLHF.

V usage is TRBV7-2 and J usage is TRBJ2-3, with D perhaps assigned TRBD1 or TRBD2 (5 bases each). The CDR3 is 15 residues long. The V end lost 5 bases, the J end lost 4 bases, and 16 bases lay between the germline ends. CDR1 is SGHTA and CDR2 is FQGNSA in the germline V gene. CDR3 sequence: CASSPPPGRADTQYF. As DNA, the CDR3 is TGTGCCAGCAGCCCCCCCCCGGGACGGGCAGATACGCAGTATTTT.

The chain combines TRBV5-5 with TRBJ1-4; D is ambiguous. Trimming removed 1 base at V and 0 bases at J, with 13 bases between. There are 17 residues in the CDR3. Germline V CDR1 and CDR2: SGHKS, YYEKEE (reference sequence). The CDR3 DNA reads TGTGCCAGCAGCTTGTACAGATCTATGACAACTAATGAAAAACTGTTTTTT. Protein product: CASSLYRSMTTNEKLFF.